These 32 T cell receptor beta chains share one sample of origin, sequenced in a study of CD8+ T cells in alopecia areata. Treatment specified: oral pan-JAK inhibitor, 5-10 mg twice daily. RNA was isolated and reverse transcribed to cDNA, the sequencing template. Here immunoSEQ multiplex PCR was the method, and the copy in TCRdb shows in-frame clones only, minus some. The sample has about 160,000 clones; roughly 65% are singletons. Here the sequenced sample was CD4+ T cells sorted from blood, taken at week 4, from a patient treated with tofacitinib. The receptors originated from a human donor with alopecia areata.

V usage is TRBV9 and J usage is TRBJ1-2, with 8 positions matching TRBD1. V shed 2 bases, J shed 7 bases, and the junction held 4 bases outside the gene matches. From germline, CDR1 is SGDLS and CDR2 YYNGEE. The CDR3 totals 13 residues. The CDR3 protein is CASSVGTGGGYTF. The CDR3 nucleotides are TGTGCCAGCAGCGTCGGGACAGGCGGTGGCTACACCTTC. Combining the CDR3 with reference TRBV9 and TRBJ1-2 gives the whole variable domain DSGVTQTPKHLITATGQRVTLRCSPRSGDLSVYWYQQSLDQGLQFLIQYYNGEERAKGNILERFSAQQFPDLHSELNLSSLELGDSALYFCASSVGTGGGYTFGSGTRLTVV.

The V and J genes are TRBV5-1 and TRBJ1-4; D unresolved. CDR1 SGHRS and CDR2 YFSETQ come from the germline V gene. Trimming cost V 0 bases and J 8 bases, with 11 bases left between them. The CDR3 totals 14 residues. This CDR3 is CASSLGETGEKLFF. DNA of the CDR3: TGCGCCAGCAGCTTGGGAGAAACGGGGGAAAAACTGTTTTTT.

The J gene is TRBJ2-4, the V gene TRBV29-1, with D possibly being TRBD2 (6 bases). The germline V and J ends were trimmed by 7 bases and 6 bases, with 16 bases remaining between them. The CDR3 contains 13 residues. CDR1 SQVTM and CDR2 ANQGSEA come from the germline V gene. The DNA of the CDR3 is TGCAGCGCTAACGGAGGGGAAGGAAACATTCAGTACTTC. Protein sequence: CSANGGEGNIQYF.

The chain recombines TRBV4-1 with TRBJ2-7; D gene unclear. The CDR3 runs to 15 residues. In germline, CDR1 is MGHRA, CDR2 YSYEKL. V was trimmed by 1 base and J by 0 bases, leaving 10 bases between them. The CDR3: CASSQVQSNSYEQYF. In DNA, the CDR3 is TGCGCCAGCAGCCAAGTTCAATCGAACTCCTACGAGCAGTACTTC.

The J gene is TRBJ2-5, the V gene TRBV11-2; 8 bases align to TRBD1. This CDR3 has 14 amino acids. The V gene end was trimmed by 2 bases and the J gene end by 3 bases; junction bases not matched to a gene: 2. Germline V gives CDR1 SGHAT, CDR2 FQNNGV. The CDR3 DNA reads as TGTGCCAGCAGCTTATCGGACAGGGAAGAGACCCAGTACTTC. As protein: CASSLSDREETQYF.

The chain carries TRBV25-1 and TRBJ2-2, with 7 nucleotides matching TRBD1. The V gene's germline CDR1 is MGHDK and CDR2 SYGVNS. V was clipped by 8 bases and J by 0 bases; unmatched bases: 3. This CDR3 region has 14 residues. The CDR3 coding sequence is TGTGCCAGCCTGGGGACAGCGAACACCGGGGAGCTGTTTTTT. Amino acid sequence: CASLGTANTGELFF. Supplemented by reference TRBV25-1 and TRBJ2-2, the full variable domain reads EADIYQTPRYLVIGTGKKITLECSQTMGHDKMYWYQQDPGMELHLIHYSYGVNSTEKGDLSSESTVSRIRTEHFPLTLESARPSHTSQYLCASLGTANTGELFFGEGSRLTVL.

DNA for the CDR3: TGCAGCGCAACAGGGAGCGACTATGGCTACACCTTC. This translates into CSATGSDYGYTF. The V call is TRBV29-1, the J call TRBJ1-2; tentative D call: TRBD1 (6 bases). CDR1 is SQVTM and CDR2 is ANQGSEA in the germline V gene. This CDR3 is built from 12 residues. The V end lost 7 bases, the J end lost 3 bases, and 12 bases lay between the germline ends.

CDR3 DNA: TGTGCCACCAGCAGGGACACTAATTCACCCCTCCACTTT. This sequence encodes CATSRDTNSPLHF. The chain combines TRBV15 with TRBJ1-6, with a weak D call TRBD1 (5 bases). Looked up from germline, CDR1 is LNHNV and CDR2 is YYDKDF (reference sequence). The CDR3 sequence is 13 residues long. V lost 3 bases to trimming and J lost 6 bases, with 6 bases between them.

CDR3 protein: CSARTGGFDNSPLHF. DNA for the CDR3: TGCAGCGCCCGGACAGGAGGCTTCGATAATTCACCCCTCCACTTT. The rearrangement uses TRBV29-1 and TRBJ1-6, with 7 positions matching TRBD1. The V and J ends lost 7 bases and 5 bases, in that order; junction bases with no gene match: 11. Germline V gene data show CDR1 as SQVTM and CDR2 as ANQGSEA. The length of the CDR3 is 15 residues.

The chain carries TRBV5-1 and TRBJ1-1, with D possibly being TRBD1 (5 bases). With 2 bases removed from V and 6 bases from J, the gap between germline ends came to 14 bases. Germline V gives CDR1 SGHRS, CDR2 YFSETQ. The CDR3 length is 14 residues. The CDR3 loop is CASSLQVTDPEAFF. CDR3 nucleotide sequence: TGCGCCAGCAGCTTACAGGTTACCGACCCTGAAGCTTTCTTT.

In nucleotides, the CDR3 is TGTGCCAGCAGCTTAGGTGGGGGAGACATTCAGTACTTC. Amino acids: CASSLGGGDIQYF. The chain recombines TRBV7-2 with TRBJ2-4; D may be TRBD1 or TRBD2 (5 bases each). Germline CDR1 reads SGHTA; CDR2 reads FQGNSA. The V end lost 1 base, the J end lost 8 bases, and 9 bases lay between the germline ends. The CDR3 consists of 13 residues. Variable domain in full (rest from reference TRBV7-2 and TRBJ2-4): GAGVSQSPSNKVTEKGKDVELRCDPISGHTALYWYRQSLGQGLEFLIYFQGNSAPDKSGLPSDRFSAERTGGSVSTLTIQRTQQEDSAVYLCASSLGGGDIQYFGAGTRLSVL.

The CDR3 DNA is TGTGCCAGCAGACAGCGGGAGAGCACAGATACGCAGTATTTT. As protein: CASRQRESTDTQYF. The rearrangement joins TRBV6-5 to TRBJ2-3, with 8 positions matching TRBD2. This CDR3 comprises 14 residues. Germline assignment: CDR1 MNHEY and CDR2 SVGAGI. Unmatched junction bases numbered 2, after V lost 6 bases and J lost 0 bases.

This clone turned up a few times. Compared with germline, one end of the junction differs, possibly owing to a read error. The chain couples TRBV5-1 to TRBJ2-3; no definite D call. Germline values: CDR1 SGHRS, CDR2 YFSETQ. This CDR3 spans 14 amino acids. CDR3 protein: CASSLEQLGDTQYF. The CDR3 coding sequence is TGCGCCAGCAGTTTGGAGCAGCTAGGAGATACGCAGTATTTT.

The J gene is TRBJ2-3, the V gene TRBV7-2, with TRBD2 matching over 8 bases. The V gene's germline CDR1 is SGHTA and CDR2 FQGNSA. This CDR3 contains 16 residues. V lost 5 bases, J lost 5 bases, and 12 bases stayed unmatched. This CDR3 reads CASSPRRGGTLDTQYF. Written as DNA, the CDR3 is TGTGCCAGCAGCCCAAGGCGCGGGGGGACTTTAGATACGCAGTATTTT. Together with reference TRBV7-2 and TRBJ2-3, the CDR3 gives the full variable domain: GAGVSQSPSNKVTEKGKDVELRCDPISGHTALYWYRQSLGQGLEFLIYFQGNSAPDKSGLPSDRFSAERTGGSVSTLTIQRTQQEDSAVYLCASSPRRGGTLDTQYFGPGTRLTVL.

The rearrangement uses TRBV7-2 and TRBJ1-5; 10 bases agree with TRBD1. There are 16 residues in the CDR3. J gave up 1 base and V 4 bases, and 4 bases lay outside the gene matches. CDR1 SGHTA and CDR2 FQGNSA come from the germline V gene. This CDR3 is CASSSRTGGSNQPQHF. In DNA, the CDR3 is TGTGCCAGCAGCTCTCGGACAGGGGGAAGCAATCAGCCCCAGCATTTT.

This rearrangement joins TRBV9 to TRBJ2-1, with 15 bases matching TRBD2. CDR3 length: 18 residues. Germline CDR1 reads SGDLS; CDR2 reads YYNGEE. The junction had 7 bases not matched to a gene; V was cut back by 4 bases and J by 2 bases. CDR3 residues: CASSPGLAGGSTYNEQFF. The CDR3 DNA sequence: TGTGCCAGCAGCCCGGGACTAGCGGGGGGTTCTACCTACAATGAGCAGTTCTTC. Combining the CDR3 with reference TRBV9 and TRBJ2-1 gives the whole variable domain DSGVTQTPKHLITATGQRVTLRCSPRSGDLSVYWYQQSLDQGLQFLIQYYNGEERAKGNILERFSAQQFPDLHSELNLSSLELGDSALYFCASSPGLAGGSTYNEQFFGPGTRLTVL.

This clone came up a few times. V is TRBV7-9 and J is TRBJ1-6; TRBD1 matches 7 bases. Germline V lookup: CDR1 SEHNR, CDR2 FQNEAQ (reference sequence). CDR3 size: 13 residues. The V gene end was trimmed by 5 bases and the J gene end by 11 bases; junction bases not matched to a gene: 6. The CDR3 DNA is TGTGCCAGCAGCGGAGGACAGGTGGCACCCCTCCACTTT. Translating gives CASSGGQVAPLHF. Combining the CDR3 with reference TRBV7-9 and TRBJ1-6 gives the whole variable domain DTGVSQNPRHKITKRGQNVTFRCDPISEHNRLYWYRQTLGQGPEFLTYFQNEAQLEKSRLLSDRFSAERPKGSFSTLEIQRTEQGDSAMYLCASSGGQVAPLHFGNGTRLTVT.

The J gene is TRBJ2-1, the V gene TRBV5-1; D not resolved. V was trimmed by 5 bases and J by 0 bases, leaving 12 bases between them. This CDR3 is built from 15 residues. CDR1 SGHRS and CDR2 YFSETQ come from the germline V gene. The CDR3 DNA reads TGCGCCAGCAGGCAGGTCGGAAGCTCCTACAATGAGCAGTTCTTC. It yields the protein CASRQVGSSYNEQFF.

In its sample, this clone was seen a few times. The chain links TRBV28 to TRBJ2-7; D call uncertain. Germline V lookup: CDR1 MDHEN, CDR2 SYDVKM. The CDR3 is 16 amino acids. V was clipped by 6 bases and J by 0 bases, with 18 bases between them. The CDR3 nucleotides are TGTGCCAGCAGACCTGAGACTTACAGAAGCTCCTACGAGCAGTACTTC. This encodes CASRPETYRSSYEQYF.

DNA for the CDR3: TGTGCCAGCAGCTTAGGATGGAGCACAGATACGCAGTATTTT. Translation: CASSLGWSTDTQYF. V gene TRBV7-2 combines with J gene TRBJ2-3, with D uncertain. The ends were cut back, 1 base at V and 0 bases at J, with 5 bases in the middle. Germline V CDR1 and CDR2: SGHTA, FQGNSA. This CDR3 has 14 amino acids.

This clone was observed a few times. The chain couples TRBV6-5 to TRBJ2-3, with 9 positions matching TRBD2. The J segment lost 13 bases and the V segment lost 6 bases, leaving 8 bases of the junction unmatched. This CDR3 has 12 amino acids. Germline lookup yields CDR1 MNHEY and CDR2 SVGAGI. The CDR3 DNA follows: TGTGCCAGCAGACCTCCGGGACTAGCAGAGTATTTT. This translates into CASRPPGLAEYF.

CDR3 bases: TGTGCCAGCAATAGGGGTCACGAGCAGTACTTC. Translating it yields CASNRGHEQYF. This sequence joins TRBV6-5 and TRBJ2-7, with a tentative D call TRBD1 (5 bases). Trimming pared 7 bases from V and 5 bases from J, leaving 9 bases between. The CDR3 loop spans 11 amino acids. Germline V gene data show CDR1 as MNHEY and CDR2 as SVGAGI.

The chain employs TRBV11-2 and TRBJ2-7, with 10 bases that match TRBD1. Germline CDR1 and CDR2: SGHAT and FQNNGV. Trimming at V came to 5 bases and at J to 2 bases, leaving 3 bases not matched to a gene. The CDR3 has 14 amino acids. CDR3 nucleotide sequence: TGTGCCAGCAGCCGGGACAGGGGAGCCTACGAGCAGTACTTC. Encoded protein: CASSRDRGAYEQYF.

This clone was counted a single time. The chain employs TRBV2 and TRBJ1-5; no firm D call. Between the trimmed V and J ends, which lost 7 bases and 6 bases, there was a span of 16 bases. In germline, CDR1 is SNHLY, CDR2 FYNNEI. The CDR3 extends over 14 amino acids. Here the CDR3 reads CASTEVSLGQPQHF. The CDR3 DNA reads TGTGCCAGCACCGAGGTGTCCCTCGGTCAGCCCCAGCATTTT.

V gene TRBV30 combines with J gene TRBJ2-3, with 7 bases aligning to TRBD2. CDR3 length equals 11 residues. V shed 2 bases, J shed 9 bases, and the junction held 2 bases outside the gene matches. Germline CDR1 and CDR2: GTSNPN and SVGIG (reference sequence). CDR3 amino acids: CAWSSGGTQYF. The CDR3, as DNA: TGTGCCTGGAGTTCGGGGGGAACGCAGTATTTT.

The J gene is TRBJ2-1, the V gene TRBV5-1, with D maybe TRBD2 (6 bases). Germline V gives CDR1 SGHRS, CDR2 YFSETQ. Trimming left V 4 bases short and J 3 bases short, with 11 bases between. The CDR3 is made up of 14 amino acids. CDR3 sequence: CASSKGGDYNEQFF. For the CDR3, the DNA is TGCGCCAGCAGCAAAGGCGGGGACTACAATGAGCAGTTCTTC.

The chain has TRBV2 and TRBJ1-5, with D tentatively TRBD1 (5 bases). Germline CDR1 and CDR2: SNHLY and FYNNEI. This CDR3 is 14 amino acids long. The V end lost 6 bases, the J end lost 2 bases, and 11 bases lay between the germline ends. CDR3 residues: CASSQGFGNQPQHF. The CDR3 DNA reads as TGTGCCAGCAGCCAGGGTTTCGGCAATCAGCCCCAGCATTTT.

This sequence joins TRBV5-6 and TRBJ2-6, with 8 positions matching TRBD1. CDR1 is SGHDT, CDR2 YYEEEE, per germline. The CDR3 is 16 residues long. J lost 3 bases, V lost 2 bases, and 4 bases had no gene match. DNA of the CDR3: TGTGCCAGCAGCTTACCGACAGGGGATGGGGCCAACGTCCTGACTTTC. It is translated as CASSLPTGDGANVLTF.

V is TRBV4-2 and J is TRBJ2-1, with 9 bases aligning to TRBD1. The germline V gene has CDR1 LGHNA and CDR2 YNFKEQ. There are 14 residues in the CDR3. V lost 4 bases and J lost 9; bases outside the gene matches: 7. The CDR3 DNA sequence: TGTGCCAGCAGCCGGGGGACAGGGCCTCCTGAGCAGTTCTTC. Its translation is CASSRGTGPPEQFF.

This rearrangement joins TRBV9 to TRBJ2-5; 8 bases line up with TRBD1. Unmatched junction bases numbered 21, after V lost 0 bases and J lost 5 bases. Germline V gene data show CDR1 as SGDLS and CDR2 as YYNGEE. The CDR3 has 20 amino acids. The CDR3 here is CASSVVLSGRDRSPGETQYF. For the CDR3, the DNA is TGTGCCAGCAGCGTAGTACTAAGCGGAAGGGACAGGAGCCCCGGGGAGACCCAGTACTTC.

This clone was seen only a few times. The sample has other DNA sequences that encode this CDR3 too. The chain joins TRBV29-1 to TRBJ2-5; possibly TRBD1 for D (7 bases). The CDR3 has 12 amino acids. CDR1 and CDR2 (germline): SQVTM, ANQGSEA. V was clipped by 5 bases and J by 5 bases, with 12 bases between them. DNA of the CDR3: TGCAGCGTTCGCTCAGGGGGGGAGACCCAGTACTTC. Translated, it gives CSVRSGGETQYF.

The chain employs TRBV29-1 and TRBJ2-7, with D maybe TRBD1 (6 bases). This CDR3 has 14 residues. CDR1 and CDR2 from the germline V gene are SQVTM and ANQGSEA. V dropped 7 bases and J dropped 3 bases, with 19 bases sitting between them. CDR3 sequence reads: CSAKAGTIGYEQYF. The CDR3 DNA reads as TGCAGCGCCAAAGCCGGGACAATTGGCTACGAGCAGTACTTC.